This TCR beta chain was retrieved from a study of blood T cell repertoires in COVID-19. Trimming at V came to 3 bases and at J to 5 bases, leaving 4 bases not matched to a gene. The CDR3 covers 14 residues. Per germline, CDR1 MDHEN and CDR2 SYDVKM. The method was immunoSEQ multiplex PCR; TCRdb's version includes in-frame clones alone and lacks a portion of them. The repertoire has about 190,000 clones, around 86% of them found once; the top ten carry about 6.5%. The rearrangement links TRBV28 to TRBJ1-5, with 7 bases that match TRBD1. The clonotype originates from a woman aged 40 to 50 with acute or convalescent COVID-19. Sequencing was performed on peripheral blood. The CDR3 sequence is CASSFFRGDQPQHF. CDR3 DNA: TGTGCCAGCAGTTTCTTCAGGGGGGATCAGCCCCAGCATTTT.